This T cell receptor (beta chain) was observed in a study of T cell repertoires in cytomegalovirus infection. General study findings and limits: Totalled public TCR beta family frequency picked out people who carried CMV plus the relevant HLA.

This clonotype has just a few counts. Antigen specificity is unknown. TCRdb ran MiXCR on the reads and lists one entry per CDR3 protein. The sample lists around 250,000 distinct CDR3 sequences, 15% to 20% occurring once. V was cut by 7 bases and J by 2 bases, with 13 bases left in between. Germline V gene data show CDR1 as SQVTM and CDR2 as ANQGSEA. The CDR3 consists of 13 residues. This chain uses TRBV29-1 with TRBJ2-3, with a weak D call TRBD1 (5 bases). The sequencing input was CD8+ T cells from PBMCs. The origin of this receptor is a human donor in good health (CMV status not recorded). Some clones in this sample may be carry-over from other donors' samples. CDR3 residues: CSGQDSNTDTQYF. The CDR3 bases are TGCAGCGGACAAGACAGCAACACAGATACGCAGTATTTT.